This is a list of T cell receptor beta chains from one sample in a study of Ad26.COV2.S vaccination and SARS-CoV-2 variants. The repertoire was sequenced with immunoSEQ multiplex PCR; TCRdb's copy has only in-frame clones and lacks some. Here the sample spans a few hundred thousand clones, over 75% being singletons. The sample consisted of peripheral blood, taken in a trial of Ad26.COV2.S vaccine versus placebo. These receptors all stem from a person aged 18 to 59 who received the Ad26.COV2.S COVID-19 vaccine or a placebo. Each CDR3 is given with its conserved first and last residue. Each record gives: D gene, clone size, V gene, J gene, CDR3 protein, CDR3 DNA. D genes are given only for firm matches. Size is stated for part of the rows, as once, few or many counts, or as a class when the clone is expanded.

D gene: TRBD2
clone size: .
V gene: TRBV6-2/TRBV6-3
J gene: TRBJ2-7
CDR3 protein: CASSYFGLAGASEQYF
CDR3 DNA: TGTGCCAGCAGTTACTTTGGACTAGCGGGAGCTTCCGAGCAGTACTTC

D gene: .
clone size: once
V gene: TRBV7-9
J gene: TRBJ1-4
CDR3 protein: CASSLVAANEKLFF
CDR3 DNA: TGTGCCAGCAGCTTAGTAGCGGCAAATGAAAAACTGTTTTTT

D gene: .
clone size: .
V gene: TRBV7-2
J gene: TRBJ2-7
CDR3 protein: CASSLAGTLSYEQYF
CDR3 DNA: TGTGCCAGCAGCTTAGCCGGGACCCTCTCCTACGAGCAGTACTTC

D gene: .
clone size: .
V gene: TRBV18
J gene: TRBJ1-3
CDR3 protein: CASSPYQITGTGNTIYF
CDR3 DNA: TGTGCCAGCTCACCCTATCAGATTACAGGGACCGGAAACACCATATATTTT

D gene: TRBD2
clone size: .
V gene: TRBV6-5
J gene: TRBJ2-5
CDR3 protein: CASSRPGTRETQYF
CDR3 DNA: TGTGCCAGCAGCCGTCCCGGGACTAGGGAGACCCAGTACTTC

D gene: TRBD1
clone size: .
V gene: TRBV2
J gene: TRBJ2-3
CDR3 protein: CASSEQGADTQYF
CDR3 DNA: TGTGCCAGCAGTGAACAGGGGGCAGATACGCAGTATTTT

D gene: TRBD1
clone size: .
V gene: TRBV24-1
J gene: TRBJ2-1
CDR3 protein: CATSDYRALTGDEQFF
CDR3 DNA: TGTGCCACCAGTGATTATAGGGCACTAACAGGGGATGAGCAGTTCTTC

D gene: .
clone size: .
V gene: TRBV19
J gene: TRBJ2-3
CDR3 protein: CASNPTGEGTDTQYF
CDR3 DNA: TGTGCCAGTAACCCGACGGGAGAGGGCACAGATACGCAGTATTTT

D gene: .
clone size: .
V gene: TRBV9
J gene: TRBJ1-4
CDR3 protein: CASSLGQNNEKLFF
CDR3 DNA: TGTGCCAGCAGCCTCGGACAGAATAATGAAAAACTGTTTTTT

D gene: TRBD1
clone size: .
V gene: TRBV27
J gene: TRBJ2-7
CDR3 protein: CASRSFDRGSEQYF
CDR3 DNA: TGTGCCAGCAGATCGTTCGACAGGGGGAGCGAGCAGTACTTC

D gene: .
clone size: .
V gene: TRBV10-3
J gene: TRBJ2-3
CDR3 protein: CAISSGNTDTQYF
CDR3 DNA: TGTGCCATCAGTTCAGGGAACACAGATACGCAGTATTTT

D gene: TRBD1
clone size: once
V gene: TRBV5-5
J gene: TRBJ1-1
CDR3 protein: CASSLTGGMNTEAFF
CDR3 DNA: TGTGCCAGCAGCTTGACAGGGGGTATGAACACTGAAGCTTTCTTT

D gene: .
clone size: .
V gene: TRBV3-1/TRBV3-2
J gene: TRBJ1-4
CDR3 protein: CASSQVLPATNEKLFF
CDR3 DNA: TGTGCCAGCAGCCAAGTTCTTCCTGCAACTAATGAAAAACTGTTTTTT

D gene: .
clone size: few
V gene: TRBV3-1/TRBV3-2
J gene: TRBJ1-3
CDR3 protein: CASSQDSGYSGNTIYF
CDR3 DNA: TGTGCCAGCAGCCAAGATTCAGGATACTCTGGAAACACCATATATTTT

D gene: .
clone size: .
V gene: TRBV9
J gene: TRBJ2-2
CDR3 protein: CASSVAARRNTGELFF
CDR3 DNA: TGTGCCAGCAGCGTAGCGGCCAGAAGAAACACCGGGGAGCTGTTTTTT

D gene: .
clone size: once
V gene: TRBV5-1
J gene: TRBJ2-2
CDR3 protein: CASSLTDMNTGELFF
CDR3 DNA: TGCGCCAGCAGCCTGACAGACATGAACACCGGGGAGCTGTTTTTT

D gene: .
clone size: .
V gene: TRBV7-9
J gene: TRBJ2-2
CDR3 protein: CAIPFDGRQYTGELFF
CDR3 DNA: TGTGCCATCCCATTTGACGGGAGACAATACACCGGGGAGCTGTTTTTT

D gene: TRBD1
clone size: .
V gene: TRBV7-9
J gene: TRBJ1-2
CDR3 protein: CASSLDRGGYTF
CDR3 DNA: TGTGCCAGCAGCTTAGACAGGGGTGGCTACACCTTC

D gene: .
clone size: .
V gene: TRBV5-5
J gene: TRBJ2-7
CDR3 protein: CASSLVPGRDSGEQYF
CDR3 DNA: TGTGCCAGCAGCTTGGTACCCGGGCGCGACTCTGGCGAGCAGTACTTC

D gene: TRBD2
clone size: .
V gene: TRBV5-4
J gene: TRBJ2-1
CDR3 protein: CASSRGLAGGGSYNEQFF
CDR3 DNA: TGTGCCAGCAGCCGGGGACTAGCGGGAGGAGGTTCCTACAATGAGCAGTTCTTC

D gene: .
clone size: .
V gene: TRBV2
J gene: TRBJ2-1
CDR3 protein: CASSEALLGLVGEQFF
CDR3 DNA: TGTGCCAGCAGTGAAGCGCTTTTAGGGCTAGTTGGTGAGCAGTTCTTC

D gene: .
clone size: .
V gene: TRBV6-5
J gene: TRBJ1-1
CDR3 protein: CASSLRVMNTEAFF
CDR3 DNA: TGTGCCAGCAGCCTCCGGGTTATGAACACTGAAGCTTTCTTT

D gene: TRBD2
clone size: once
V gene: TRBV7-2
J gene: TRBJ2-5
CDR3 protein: CASSWGSGGETQYF
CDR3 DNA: TGTGCCAGCAGCTGGGGGTCGGGGGGAGAGACCCAGTACTTC

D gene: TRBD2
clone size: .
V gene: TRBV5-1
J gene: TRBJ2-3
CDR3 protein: CASSRTSGSMGTDTQYF
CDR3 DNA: TGCGCCAGCAGCCGGACTAGCGGGAGTATGGGCACAGATACGCAGTATTTT

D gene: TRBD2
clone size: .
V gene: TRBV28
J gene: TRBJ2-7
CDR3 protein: CASSSPSGPYEQYF
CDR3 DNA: TGTGCCAGCAGTTCCCCTAGCGGTCCTTACGAGCAGTACTTC

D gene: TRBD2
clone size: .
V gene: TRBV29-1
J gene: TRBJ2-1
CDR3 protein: CSVASSGRAYNEQFF
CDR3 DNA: TGCAGCGTCGCTTCTAGCGGGAGGGCCTACAATGAGCAGTTCTTC

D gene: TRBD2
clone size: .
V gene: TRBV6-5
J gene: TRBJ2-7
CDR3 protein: CASRSGLAYEQYF
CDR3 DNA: TGTGCCAGCAGATCCGGACTAGCTTACGAGCAGTACTTC

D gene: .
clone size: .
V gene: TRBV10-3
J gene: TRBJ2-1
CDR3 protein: CAISEKGGASYNEQFF
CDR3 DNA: TGTGCCATCAGTGAGAAGGGTGGGGCCTCCTACAATGAGCAGTTCTTC

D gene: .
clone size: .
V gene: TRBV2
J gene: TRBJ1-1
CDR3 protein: CASSAGRWDTEAFF
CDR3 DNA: TGTGCCAGCAGTGCGGGACGGTGGGACACTGAAGCTTTCTTT

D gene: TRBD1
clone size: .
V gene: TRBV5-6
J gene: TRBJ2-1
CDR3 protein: CASSQGVSYNEQFF
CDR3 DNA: TGTGCCAGCAGCCAGGGGGTCTCCTACAATGAGCAGTTCTTC

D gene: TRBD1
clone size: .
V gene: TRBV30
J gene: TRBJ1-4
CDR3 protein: CAWSQDRTGQFNEKLFF
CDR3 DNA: TGTGCCTGGAGTCAGGATAGAACGGGACAGTTTAATGAAAAACTGTTTTTT

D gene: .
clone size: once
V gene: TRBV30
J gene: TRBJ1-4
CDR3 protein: CAWAGAYNEKLFF
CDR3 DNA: TGTGCCTGGGCGGGGGCCTATAATGAAAAACTGTTTTTT

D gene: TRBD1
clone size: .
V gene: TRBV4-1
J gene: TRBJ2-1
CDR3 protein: CASSQDWAGGYNEQFF
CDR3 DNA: TGCGCCAGCAGCCAAGATTGGGCAGGGGGTTACAATGAGCAGTTCTTC

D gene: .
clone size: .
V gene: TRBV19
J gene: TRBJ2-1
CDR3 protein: CASSIAAWEGVGEQFF
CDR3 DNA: TGTGCCAGTAGTATAGCGGCCTGGGAGGGGGTAGGTGAGCAGTTCTTC

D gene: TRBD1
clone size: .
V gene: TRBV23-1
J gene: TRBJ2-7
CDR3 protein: CASSQSPEGQGEVEQYF
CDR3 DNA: TGCGCCAGCAGTCAATCTCCCGAGGGACAGGGGGAAGTCGAGCAGTACTTC

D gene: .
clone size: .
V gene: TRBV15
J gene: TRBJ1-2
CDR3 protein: CATSRSGLTYGYTF
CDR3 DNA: TGTGCCACCAGCAGATCGGGTCTCACCTATGGCTACACCTTC

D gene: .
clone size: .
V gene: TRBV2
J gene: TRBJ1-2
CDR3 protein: CASRGAWGNYGYTF
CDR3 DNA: TGTGCCAGCAGGGGGGCCTGGGGGAACTATGGCTACACCTTC